Below, 20 T cell receptor beta chains from the same sample are listed, as sequenced in a study of regulatory T cells in long-lasting Graves disease. Arm-PCR of CDR3 regions with iRepertoire HTBI primers generated TCR beta libraries. TCRdb ran MiXCR on the multiplex PCR reads and lists one entry per CDR3 protein. The table has about 440,000 distinct CDR3 sequences, 14% to 15% seen once. This sample's time point: newly diagnosed GD, antithyroid drugs for less than 3 months. The TCR library was made from RNA that had been extracted from PBMCs in TRIzol. The data also belong to a second study, concerning T cells in Graves' hyperthyroidism and ophthalmopathy.

The specimen was peripheral blood mononuclear cells (PBMCs), collected at new diagnosis, from a patient treated with antithyroid drugs. The receptors here all came from a woman between 25 and 40 years old with Graves disease.

The chain uses TRBV4-1 and TRBJ2-7; D is unresolved. The CDR3 length is 16 residues. Trimming removed 2 bases from V and 2 bases from J, with 16 bases in between. Per germline, CDR1 MGHRA and CDR2 YSYEKL. CDR3 DNA sequence: TGCGCCAGCAGCCAATTAGCCGCACTCCGGGCCTACGAGCAGTACTTC. Translated: CASSQLAALRAYEQYF.

This clonotype was counted at least ten times. This chain connects TRBV14 to TRBJ2-1; 15 bases match TRBD2. The germline V gene has CDR1 SGHDN and CDR2 FVKESK. There are 15 residues in the CDR3. The V segment lost 3 bases and the J segment 9 bases; nucleotides outside the gene matches: 3. In DNA, the CDR3 is TGTGCCAGCAGCCAGGGACTAGCGGGAGGAAGTGAGCAGTTCTTC. Translating it yields CASSQGLAGGSEQFF.

This clonotype was counted ten times or more. This rearrangement joins TRBV28 to TRBJ2-5, with a weak D call TRBD2 (5 bases). Trimming pared 6 bases from V and 5 bases from J, leaving 16 bases between. The CDR3 length is 14 residues. The germline V gene has CDR1 MDHEN and CDR2 SYDVKM. This CDR3 is CASSSYKRRETQYF. In DNA form, the CDR3 reads TGTGCCAGCAGCTCCTACAAGCGGCGGGAGACCCAGTACTTC. Complete variable domain (other parts from reference TRBV28 and TRBJ2-5): DVKVTQSSRYLVKRTGEKVFLECVQDMDHENMFWYRQDPGLGLRLIYFSYDVKMKEKGDIPEGYSVSREKKERFSLILESASTNQTSMYLCASSSYKRRETQYFGPGTRLLVL.

Concerning this clonotype: An end of the junction differs from the germline gene, which may be a read error. This chain links TRBV3-1 with TRBJ2-1; maybe TRBD2 (5 bases). The CDR3 is made up of 16 amino acids. Looked up from germline, CDR1 is LGHDT and CDR2 is YNNKEL (reference sequence). CDR3 loop: CASTPGRRASYNGQFF. CDR3 coding DNA: TGTGCCAGCACCCCCGGGCGGCGGGCCTCCTACAATGGGCAGTTCTTC.

V usage is TRBV6-2 or TRBV6-3 and J usage is TRBJ2-7; TRBD1 agrees at 7 bases. The CDR3 loop spans 18 amino acids. Germline V CDR1 and CDR2: MNHEY, SVGEGT. After removal of 6 bases from V and 4 bases from J, the junction contained 21 bases not matched to a gene. The CDR3 here is CASSLPRDSRVGAYEQYF. CDR3 nucleotide sequence: TGTGCCAGCAGCCTTCCCCGGGACAGTAGGGTCGGGGCTTACGAGCAGTACTTC.

This chain connects TRBV12-3 or TRBV12-4 to TRBJ2-6; 7 bases fit TRBD1. This CDR3 has 17 residues. With V trimmed by 3 bases and J by 1 base, 6 bases remained unmatched. The CDR3 loop is CASSFSGQASGANVLTF. CDR3 DNA sequence: TGTGCCAGCAGTTTTTCTGGACAGGCTTCTGGGGCCAACGTCCTGACTTTC.

This clonotype was recorded at least ten times. The rearrangement links TRBV3-1 to TRBJ2-1; D not resolved. Germline V lookup: CDR1 LGHDT, CDR2 YNNKEL (reference sequence). The CDR3 spans 16 residues. V lost 3 bases, J lost 3 bases, and 15 bases lay in between. The CDR3, as DNA: TGTGCCAGCAGCCAGAGGACGGGTCAGGACTACAATGAGCAGTTCTTC. Translation: CASSQRTGQDYNEQFF.

This clonotype has at least ten counts. This chain joins TRBV28 and TRBJ2-7; a weak D match, TRBD1 (6 bases). The V and J ends lost 5 bases and 4 bases respectively, with 12 bases between them. Germline V gives CDR1 MDHEN, CDR2 SYDVKM. CDR3 length: 13 residues. The CDR3 DNA reads as TGTGCCAGCAGTGAACAGGGACGGTACGAGCAGTACTTC. It yields the protein CASSEQGRYEQYF.

Only a few counts were recorded for this clonotype. The chain is built from TRBV5-4 and TRBJ2-7; a possible D gene is TRBD1 (5 bases). CDR3 length equals 13 residues. Trimming stripped 4 bases from V and 1 base from J, with 9 bases between. The germline V gene encodes CDR1 SGHNT and CDR2 YYREEE (reference sequence). This CDR3 reads CASSNRQSYEQYF. Here the CDR3 DNA reads TGTGCCAGCAGCAACCGACAGTCCTACGAGCAGTACTTC.

The table lists this clonotype with many counts. This rearrangement joins TRBV11-2 to TRBJ1-2; 7 positions agree with TRBD1. Trimming took 1 base from V and 6 from J; bases not matched to a gene: 2. Per the germline V gene, CDR1 is SGHAT and CDR2 is FQNNGV. This CDR3 comprises 13 residues. CDR3 DNA sequence: TGTGCCAGCAGCTTAGGAGGGGGCAATGGCTACACCTTC. Translation gives CASSLGGGNGYTF. The full variable domain, with the rest looked up from reference TRBV11-2 and TRBJ1-2, is EAGVAQSPRYKIIEKRQSVAFWCNPISGHATLYWYQQILGQGPKLLIQFQNNGVVDDSQLPKDRFSAERLKGVDSTLKIQPAKLEDSAVYLCASSLGGGNGYTFGSGTRLTVV.

At least ten counts were recorded for this clonotype. The CDR3 protein is CASSLGQGIQPQHF. The CDR3 region has the DNA TGTGCCAGCAGCTTAGGGCAGGGAATCCAGCCCCAGCATTTT. The V call is TRBV13, the J call TRBJ1-5; a possible D gene is TRBD1 (5 bases). V lost 0 bases and J lost 7, with 10 bases in between. There are 14 residues in the CDR3. The germline CDR1 and CDR2 sequences are PRHDT and FYEKMQ (reference sequence).

This clonotype occurred many times. The J gene is TRBJ2-5, the V gene TRBV7-6; 12 nucleotides match TRBD2. Germline trimming cut 2 bases from V and 4 bases from J; bases unmatched to any gene: 5. Germline V gives CDR1 SGHVS, CDR2 FNYEAQ. The CDR3 loop spans 16 amino acids. The CDR3 DNA follows: TGTGCCAGCAGCTTAAGGTCGGGACTAGCGGGAGAGACCCAGTACTTC. Translation gives CASSLRSGLAGETQYF.

This clonotype was seen only a few times. A much larger clone is a single base away; this may be a read error. The rearrangement uses TRBV15 and TRBJ1-5; TRBD1 is a possible D gene (5 bases). The V end lost 0 bases, the J end lost 6 bases, and 15 bases lay between the germline ends. CDR3 length: 16 amino acids. CDR1 and CDR2 (germline): LNHNV, YYDKDF (reference sequence). The CDR3: CATSRDAGHGSQPQHF. Written as DNA, the CDR3 is TGTGCCACCAGCAGAGATGCAGGGCATGGCAGTCAGCCCCAGCATTTT.

The J gene is TRBJ2-7, the V gene TRBV16, with TRBD2 matching 14 bases. The CDR3 runs 17 residues. Germline CDR1 and CDR2: KGHSY and FQNENV. Trimming at V came to 0 bases and at J to 6 bases, leaving 7 bases not matched to a gene. This CDR3 reads CASSQSTGLAGEGEQYF. For the CDR3, the DNA is TGTGCCAGCAGCCAATCTACGGGACTAGCGGGAGAGGGCGAGCAGTACTTC.

In its sample, this clonotype was seen a few times. The V and J genes are TRBV5-6 and TRBJ2-2; 13 nucleotides align to TRBD2. Trimming at V came to 4 bases and at J to 6 bases, leaving 6 bases not matched to a gene. This CDR3 spans 16 amino acids. The germline CDR1 and CDR2 sequences are SGHDT and YYEEEE. The CDR3 nucleotides are TGTGCCAGCAGCGGGCGGACTAGCGGGAGATCCGGGGAGCTGTTTTTT. It specifies CASSGRTSGRSGELFF.

This clonotype showed up just once. Possible read error: a much larger clone is one base away. The V and J genes are TRBV6-5 and TRBJ1-5; TRBD1 might be the D (5 bases). CDR3 length: 16 amino acids. From germline, CDR1 is MNHEY and CDR2 SVGAGI. V was pared by 2 bases and J by 0 bases, with 11 bases between. CDR3 bases: TGTGCCAGCAGTTACCTTCAAGACAGTAGCAATCAGCCCCAGCATTTT. Translation gives CASSYLQDSSNQPQHF.

The sample holds a few counts of this clonotype. This chain uses TRBV7-2 with TRBJ1-5; D is unclear. Germline CDR1 SGHTA, CDR2 FQGNSA. The CDR3 is made up of 17 amino acids. Trimming stripped 2 bases from V and 0 bases from J, with 14 bases between. CDR3 region: CASSLLGQAYSNQPQHF. The CDR3 nucleotides read TGTGCCAGCAGCTTACTTGGCCAGGCTTATAGCAATCAGCCCCAGCATTTT.

This clonotype occurred many times. This sequence joins TRBV11-2 and TRBJ2-1; TRBD1 agrees at 9 bases. V gave up 7 bases and J gave up 7 bases; unmatched junction bases: 11. Germline V gives CDR1 SGHAT, CDR2 FQNNGV. This CDR3 has 15 residues. The CDR3: CASNSIQGAWNEQFF. The CDR3 region has the DNA TGTGCCAGCAACTCAATACAGGGGGCGTGGAATGAGCAGTTCTTC.

The sample holds a few counts of this clonotype. This sequence joins TRBV20-1 and TRBJ1-5; D unresolved. The CDR3 sequence is 12 residues long. Per germline, CDR1 DFQATT and CDR2 SNEGSKA (reference sequence). Trimming shortened V by 6 bases and J by 9 bases, and 15 bases separated the two germline ends. The CDR3 sequence is CSARVRLGPQHF. As DNA, the CDR3 is TGCAGTGCGAGGGTGAGGCTGGGGCCCCAGCATTTT.

The V gene is TRBV19, the J gene TRBJ1-5, with D tentatively TRBD1 (5 bases). This CDR3 is built from 15 residues. Germline-derived CDR1 and CDR2 are LNHDA and SQIVND (reference sequence). Trimming pared 3 bases from V and 4 bases from J, leaving 13 bases between. The CDR3 region is CASSIGAKGNQPQHF. CDR3 nucleotide sequence: TGTGCCAGTAGTATTGGGGCCAAAGGGAATCAGCCCCAGCATTTT.